This T cell receptor (beta chain) was retrieved from a study of PD-1 blockade in classical Hodgkin lymphoma. Across the whole study: Nivolumab dosing for patients was 3 mg/kg, administered intravenously every 2 weeks.

Findings of the study overall: Baseline diversity in complete responders resembled that of newly diagnosed patients. When set against healthy donors, newly diagnosed patients were reported to show lower baseline TCR diversity. CD4+ but not CD8+ TCR diversity rose significantly by C4D1.

Trimming at V came to 1 base and at J to 12 bases, leaving 7 bases not matched to a gene. This CDR3 region has 15 residues. Germline V gives CDR1 LGHNA, CDR2 YSLEER. This table comes from immunoSEQ multiplex PCR, and its TCRdb copy is limited to in-frame clones, with some not included. The profile shows about 20,000 clones, over 70% of them singletons. To note about this clone: Antigen: not known.

Time point of the sample: cycle 4 day 1 (C4D1), after more than 5 weeks of nivolumab. Every single patient, without exception, relapsed after autologous stem cell transplantation, and brentuximab vedotin exposure varied. The receptor was isolated from a human donor with classical Hodgkin lymphoma. The V and J genes are TRBV4-3 and TRBJ2-1, with TRBD2 matching over 12 bases. This specimen was peripheral blood mononuclear cells (PBMCs), taken before the fourth cycle of nivolumab. The CDR3 is CASSQGTSGARGQFF. CDR3 in DNA: TGCGCCAGCAGCCAAGGGACTAGCGGGGCCCGGGGGCAGTTCTTC.